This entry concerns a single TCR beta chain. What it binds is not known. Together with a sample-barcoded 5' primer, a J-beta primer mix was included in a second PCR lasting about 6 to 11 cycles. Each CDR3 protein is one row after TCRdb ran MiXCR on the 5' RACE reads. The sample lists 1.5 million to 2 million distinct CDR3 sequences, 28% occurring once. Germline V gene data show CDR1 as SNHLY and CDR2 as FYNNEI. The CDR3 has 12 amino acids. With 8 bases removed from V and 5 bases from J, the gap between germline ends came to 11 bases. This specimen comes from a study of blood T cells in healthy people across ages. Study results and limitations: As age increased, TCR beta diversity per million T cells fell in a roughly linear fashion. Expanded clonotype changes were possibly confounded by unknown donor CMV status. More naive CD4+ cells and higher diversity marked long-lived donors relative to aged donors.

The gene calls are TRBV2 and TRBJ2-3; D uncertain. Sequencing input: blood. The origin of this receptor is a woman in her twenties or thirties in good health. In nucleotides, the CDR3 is TGTGCCAGCCACACAGACTTAGATACGCAGTATTTT. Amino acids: CASHTDLDTQYF.